This is a list of T cell receptor beta chains from one sample in a study of shared clonotypes between healthy human individuals. Here immunoSEQ multiplex PCR was the method, and the copy in TCRdb shows in-frame clones only, minus some. This sample has over 2 million clones, with about 95% found just once. The sequencing sample was made of naive CD8+ T cells sorted from blood. These receptors were obtained from a man between 18 and 35 years old in good health. The conserved cysteine and the conserved F or W are not part of the CDR3 here. D genes are given only for firm matches.

>TRBD1|TRBV7-8
ASSQIMAGGMPTNEKLF
>-|TRBV5-5
ATSLEDAPYRSPLH
>TRBD2|TRBV2
ASSDTGTSDYNEQF
>-|TRBV27
ASRQYENTEAF
>-|TRBV11-1
ASSLKGETQY
>TRBD2|TRBV9
ASSGGPQGAGPTADTQY
>TRBD1|TRBV19
ASSWGTGDGYT
>-|TRBV4-1
ASSQERGTYEQY
>-|TRBV27
ASSPVGGELF
>-|TRBV27
ASSPRTASTDTQY
>-|TRBV11-2
ASSLARNGYT
>-|TRBV5-6
ASSTDGNTEAF
>TRBD1|TRBV4-3
ASSRVGTVQETQY
>TRBD2|TRBV6-5
ASSYRGGRSSYEQY
>-|TRBV29-1
SVVGGSGDGYT
>-|TRBV28
ASSFYGRKNTGELF
>-|TRBV6-5
ASGGTLTKETQY
>-|TRBV7-9
ASSARPLGAF
>TRBD1|TRBV11-3
ASSKSTGWGDNEQF
>TRBD2|TRBV11-1
ASSSLADSTDTQY
>TRBD1|TRBV27
ASSSGQLSSPLH
>TRBD1|TRBV5-1
ASSPGQDQPWEQF
>-|TRBV30
AWRTTLTYEQY
>TRBD2|TRBV4-3
ASSQDRGLANEQF
>-|TRBV4-1
ASSQVPPIQTGLDEQY
>-|TRBV19
ASSISQGSTDTQY
>TRBD1|TRBV9
ASSVDDRDSDEQY